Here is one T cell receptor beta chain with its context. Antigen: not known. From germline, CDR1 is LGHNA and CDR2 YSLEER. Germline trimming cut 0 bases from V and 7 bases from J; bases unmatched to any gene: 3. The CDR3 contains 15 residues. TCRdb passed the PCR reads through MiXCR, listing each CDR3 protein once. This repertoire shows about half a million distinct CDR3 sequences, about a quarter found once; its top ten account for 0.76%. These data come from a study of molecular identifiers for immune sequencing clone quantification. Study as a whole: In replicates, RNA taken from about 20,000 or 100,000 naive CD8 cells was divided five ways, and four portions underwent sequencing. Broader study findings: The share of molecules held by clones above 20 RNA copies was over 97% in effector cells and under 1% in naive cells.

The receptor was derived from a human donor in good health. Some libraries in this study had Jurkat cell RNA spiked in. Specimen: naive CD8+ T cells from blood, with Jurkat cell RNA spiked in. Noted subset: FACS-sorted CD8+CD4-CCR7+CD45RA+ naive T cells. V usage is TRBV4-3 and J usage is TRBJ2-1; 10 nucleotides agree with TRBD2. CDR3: CASSQDSGRWNEQFF. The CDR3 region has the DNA TGCGCCAGCAGCCAAGATAGCGGGAGGTGGAATGAGCAGTTCTTC.